This entry features one T cell receptor (beta chain) sequence. Antigen: not known. This record belongs to a study of blood T cells in healthy people across ages. Whole-study results and caveats: As naive T cell percentage varied, TCR beta diversity correlated strongly with it. Unknown CMV status may confound age-related changes in expanded clones.

A second PCR of about 6 to 12 cycles used a sample-barcoded 5' primer and a J-beta primer mix. TCRdb reanalysed the 5' RACE reads using MiXCR and keeps one entry per CDR3 protein. Among around 1,900,000 distinct CDR3 sequences listed, 35% to 50% were seen once. This clonotype was obtained from a human donor in good health. The specimen sequenced was blood.

CDR3 region: CASSYKDEQYF. The CDR3 bases are TGTGCCAGCAGTTACAAAGACGAGCAGTACTTC. The chain links TRBV6-5 to TRBJ2-5; D unresolved. The end of the DNA fits TRBJ2-7 better, so the J call may be wrong. The CDR3 covers 11 residues. Germline values: CDR1 MNHEY, CDR2 SVGAGI.